This TCR beta chain is drawn from a study of blood T cell repertoires in COVID-19. On the study more broadly: Spain, Italy and the United States supplied samples that represented acute and convalescent COVID-19. T cells, B-cell-depleted T cells, or PBMCs provided the cDNA or gDNA that served as material.

Original analysis: How many nucleated cells were present was estimated from reference gene primer amplification. Profiling relied on immunoSEQ multiplex PCR, and the TCRdb table lists in-frame clones only, not all of them. The DNA was the basis for D and trimming; V, J and clone size are from that table. The table records about 32,000 clones, 90% of them present only once. This clone was detected a few times. CDR1 and CDR2 (germline): SGHAT, FQNNGV. Trimming removed 4 bases at V and 7 bases at J, with 11 bases between. This CDR3 has 14 residues. The chain is built from TRBV11-2 and TRBJ1-6, with D perhaps matching TRBD1 (6 bases). What was sequenced was peripheral blood. The TCR comes from a man in his 70s with active or convalescent COVID-19. The CDR3 region has the DNA TGTGCCAGCAGCTCACAGGGAGACAATTCACCCCTCCACTTT. This codes for CASSSQGDNSPLHF.